This T cell receptor beta chain was captured by sequencing in a study of cytomegalovirus exposure and HLA in healthy donors. Notes on the study in general: In a later analysis, HLA-associated TCR beta chains were more clonally expanded than equally common others. An analysis done earlier found most TCR beta V segments productive about 87% or about 30% of the time.

13 Jbeta primers and 60 Vbeta primers were used for the PCR. Repertoires were generated with immunoSEQ multiplex PCR, while TCRdb's copy carries only in-frame clones and drops some. Here the sample spans fewer than 250,000 clones, about 83% being singletons. For this clone: Its antigen remains unknown.

The J segment lost 6 bases and the V segment lost 5 bases, leaving 5 bases of the junction unmatched. The germline V gene has CDR1 SGHRS and CDR2 YFSETQ. The CDR3 consists of 14 residues. V gene TRBV5-1 combines with J gene TRBJ2-2; 9 bases map to TRBD2. Sequenced: PBMCs. The sequence was obtained from a woman between 50 and 59 years old in good health and CMV-seropositive. The CDR3 bases are TGCGCCAGCAGGCCTAGCGGGGACTCCGGGGAGCTGTTTTTT. Protein: CASRPSGDSGELFF.